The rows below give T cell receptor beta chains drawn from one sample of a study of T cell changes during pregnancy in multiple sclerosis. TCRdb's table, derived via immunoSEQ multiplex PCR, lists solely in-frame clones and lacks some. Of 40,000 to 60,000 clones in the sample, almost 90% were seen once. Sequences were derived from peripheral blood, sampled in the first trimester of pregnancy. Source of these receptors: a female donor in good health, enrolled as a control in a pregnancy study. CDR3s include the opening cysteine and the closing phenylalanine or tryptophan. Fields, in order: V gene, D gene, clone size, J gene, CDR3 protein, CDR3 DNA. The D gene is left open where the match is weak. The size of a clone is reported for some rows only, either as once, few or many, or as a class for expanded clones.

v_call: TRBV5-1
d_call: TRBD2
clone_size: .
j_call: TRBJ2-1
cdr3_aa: CASSLGTSQNEQFF
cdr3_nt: TGCGCCAGCAGCTTGGGGACTAGCCAAAATGAGCAGTTCTTC

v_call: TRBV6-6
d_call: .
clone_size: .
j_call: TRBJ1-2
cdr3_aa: CASSLGGKGYTF
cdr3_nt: TGTGCCAGCAGTTTGGGGGGGAAAGGCTACACCTTC

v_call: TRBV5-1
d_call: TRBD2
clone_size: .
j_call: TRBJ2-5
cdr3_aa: CASKVGLAEETQYF
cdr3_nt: TGCGCCAGTAAAGTTGGACTAGCGGAAGAGACCCAGTACTTC

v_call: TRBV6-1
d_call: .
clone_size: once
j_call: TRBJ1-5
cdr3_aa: CASSEAAWGGGNQPQHF
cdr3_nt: TGTGCCAGCAGTGAAGCAGCTTGGGGCGGGGGCAATCAGCCCCAGCATTTT

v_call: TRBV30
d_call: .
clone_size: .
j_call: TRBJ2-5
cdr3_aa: CAWSVLWSSQETQYF
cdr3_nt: TGTGCCTGGAGTGTACTCTGGTCCTCCCAAGAGACCCAGTACTTC

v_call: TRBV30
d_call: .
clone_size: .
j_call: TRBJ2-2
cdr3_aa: CAYGQSNTGELFF
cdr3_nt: TGTGCTTACGGACAGAGTAACACCGGGGAGCTGTTTTTT

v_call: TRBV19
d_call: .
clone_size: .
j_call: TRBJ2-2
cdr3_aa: CASSIPIEGYWGGELFF
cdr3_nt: TGTGCCAGTAGTATCCCCATCGAGGGTTATTGGGGCGGGGAGCTGTTTTTT

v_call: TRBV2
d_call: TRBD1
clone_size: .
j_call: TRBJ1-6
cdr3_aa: CASSESGTVDNSPLHF
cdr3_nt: TGTGCCAGCAGTGAATCCGGGACAGTGGATAATTCACCCCTCCACTTT

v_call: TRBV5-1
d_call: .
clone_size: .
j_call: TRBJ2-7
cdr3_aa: CASSRLGGYEQYF
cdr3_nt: TGCGCCAGCAGCCGACTGGGAGGCTACGAGCAGTACTTC

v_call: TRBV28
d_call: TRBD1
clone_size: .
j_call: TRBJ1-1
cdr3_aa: CASSLRDRGRRNTEAFF
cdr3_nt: TGTGCCAGCAGTTTAAGAGACAGGGGGCGTAGGAACACTGAAGCTTTCTTT

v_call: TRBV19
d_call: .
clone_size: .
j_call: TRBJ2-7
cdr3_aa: CASSIGSGQGTYEQYF
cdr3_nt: TGTGCCAGTAGTATAGGATCCGGGCAGGGTACCTACGAGCAGTACTTC

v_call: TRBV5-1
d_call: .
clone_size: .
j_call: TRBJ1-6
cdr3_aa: CASSFVWGLGSPLHF
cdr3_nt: TGCGCCAGCAGCTTTGTATGGGGCTTGGGGTCACCCCTCCACTTT

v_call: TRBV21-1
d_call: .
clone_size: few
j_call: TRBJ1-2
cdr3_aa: CASSGRESSGGYGYTF
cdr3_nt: TGTGCCAGCAGCGGGCGGGAGTCGTCCGGGGGTTATGGCTACACCTTC

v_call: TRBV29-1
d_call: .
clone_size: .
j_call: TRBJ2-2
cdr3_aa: CSATAPGLNTGELFF
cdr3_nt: TGCAGCGCCACTGCCCCGGGACTGAACACCGGGGAGCTGTTTTTT

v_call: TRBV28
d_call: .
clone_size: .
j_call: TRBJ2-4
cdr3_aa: CASSTNAPTGFNIQYF
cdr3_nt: TGTGCCAGCAGTACTAACGCCCCTACAGGGTTCAACATTCAGTACTTC

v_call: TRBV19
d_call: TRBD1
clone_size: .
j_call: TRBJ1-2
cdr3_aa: CASRTPDRAAYGYTF
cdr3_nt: TGTGCCAGTAGAACGCCGGACAGGGCCGCCTATGGCTACACCTTC

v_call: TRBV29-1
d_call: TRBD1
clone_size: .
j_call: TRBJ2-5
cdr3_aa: CSVQKQGGETQYF
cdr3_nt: TGCAGCGTCCAGAAACAGGGGGGAGAGACCCAGTACTTC

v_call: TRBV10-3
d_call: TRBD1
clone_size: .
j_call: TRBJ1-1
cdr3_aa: CAISKLDRGTEAFF
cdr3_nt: TGTGCCATCAGTAAGCTTGACAGGGGCACTGAAGCTTTCTTT

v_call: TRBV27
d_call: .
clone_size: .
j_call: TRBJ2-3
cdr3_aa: CASSYGPPGGIGTDTQYF
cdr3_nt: TGTGCCAGCAGCTATGGTCCCCCGGGCGGGATCGGCACAGATACGCAGTATTTT

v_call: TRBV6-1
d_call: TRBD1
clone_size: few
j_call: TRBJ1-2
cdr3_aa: CASSEAWDSYGYTF
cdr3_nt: TGTGCCAGCAGTGAAGCTTGGGACAGCTATGGCTACACCTTC

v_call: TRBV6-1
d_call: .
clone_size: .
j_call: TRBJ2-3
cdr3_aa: CASSRSRPDTQYF
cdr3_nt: TGTGCCAGCAGTAGGAGTAGGCCAGATACGCAGTATTTT

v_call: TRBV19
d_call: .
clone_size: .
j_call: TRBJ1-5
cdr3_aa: CASGFGVNNQPQHF
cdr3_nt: TGTGCCAGTGGATTCGGGGTTAACAATCAGCCCCAGCATTTT

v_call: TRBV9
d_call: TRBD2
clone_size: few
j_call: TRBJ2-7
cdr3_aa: CASSVGTSGSEQYF
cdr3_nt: TGTGCCAGCAGCGTAGGGACTAGCGGGAGCGAGCAGTACTTC

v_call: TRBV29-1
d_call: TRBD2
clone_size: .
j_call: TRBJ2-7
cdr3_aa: CSVVGGTSGRRYEQYF
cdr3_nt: TGCAGCGTTGTAGGGGGGACTAGCGGGAGGAGGTACGAGCAGTACTTC

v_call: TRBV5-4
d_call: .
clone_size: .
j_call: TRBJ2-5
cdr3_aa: CASSLLGVPRAYF
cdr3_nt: TGTGCCAGCAGCTTGTTAGGGGTGCCTCGGGCGTACTTC

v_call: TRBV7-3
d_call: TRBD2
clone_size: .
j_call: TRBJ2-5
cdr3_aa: CASSLRGGETQYF
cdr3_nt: TGTGCCAGCAGCTTAAGGGGGGGGGAGACCCAGTACTTC

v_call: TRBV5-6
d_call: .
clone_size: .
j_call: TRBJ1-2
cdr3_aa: CASSLAKGSGGLYGYTF
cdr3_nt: TGTGCCAGCAGCTTGGCCAAGGGTTCTGGCGGGCTCTATGGCTACACCTTC

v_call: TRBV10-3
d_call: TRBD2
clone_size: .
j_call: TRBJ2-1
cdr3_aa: CATHISGSQDNEQFF
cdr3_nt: TGTGCCACCCATATTAGCGGGAGTCAAGACAATGAGCAGTTCTTC

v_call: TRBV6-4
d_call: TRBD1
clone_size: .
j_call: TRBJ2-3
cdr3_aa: CASSEGQGGHPDTQYF
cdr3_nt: TGTGCCAGCAGTGAGGGACAGGGAGGCCACCCAGATACGCAGTATTTT

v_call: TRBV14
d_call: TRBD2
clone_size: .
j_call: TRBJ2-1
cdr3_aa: CASSHPLSSGGGFGNEQFF
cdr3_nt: TGTGCCAGCAGCCACCCTCTCAGTAGCGGGGGGGGTTTTGGGAATGAGCAGTTCTTC

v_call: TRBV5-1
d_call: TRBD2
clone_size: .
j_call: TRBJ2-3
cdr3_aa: CASSTGLATDTQYF
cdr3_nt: TGCGCCAGCAGCACGGGACTAGCTACAGATACGCAGTATTTT

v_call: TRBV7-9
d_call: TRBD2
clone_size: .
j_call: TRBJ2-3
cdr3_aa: CASSLGAGLDTDTQYF
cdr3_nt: TGTGCCAGCAGCTTAGGGGCGGGACTAGACACAGATACGCAGTATTTT

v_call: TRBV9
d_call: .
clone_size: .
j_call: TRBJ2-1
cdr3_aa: CASSVALDRVGDDEQFF
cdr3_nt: TGTGCCAGCAGCGTAGCTTTGGATAGGGTAGGGGATGATGAGCAGTTCTTC

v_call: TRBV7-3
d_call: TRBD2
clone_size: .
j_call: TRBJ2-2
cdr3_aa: CASSLRAGGPGELFF
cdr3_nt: TGTGCCAGCAGCTTAAGAGCGGGAGGGCCCGGGGAGCTGTTTTTT

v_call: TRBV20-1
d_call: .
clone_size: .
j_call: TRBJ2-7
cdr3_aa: CSAATGNEQYF
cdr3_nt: TGCAGTGCAGCAACAGGGAACGAGCAGTACTTC

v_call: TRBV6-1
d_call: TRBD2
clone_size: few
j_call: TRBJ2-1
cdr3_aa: CASSGFSGSGNEQFF
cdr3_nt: TGTGCCAGCAGTGGATTTAGCGGGAGCGGGAATGAGCAGTTCTTC

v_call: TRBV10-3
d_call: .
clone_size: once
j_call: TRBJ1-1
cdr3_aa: CAIGGVGGRGTEAFF
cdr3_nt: TGTGCCATCGGAGGTGTGGGAGGACGGGGGACTGAAGCTTTCTTT

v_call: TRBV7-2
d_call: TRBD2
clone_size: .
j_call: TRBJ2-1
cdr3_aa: CASLLAGGNEQFF
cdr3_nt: TGTGCCAGCCTGCTAGCGGGAGGAAATGAGCAGTTCTTC

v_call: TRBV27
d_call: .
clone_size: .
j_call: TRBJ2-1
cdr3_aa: CASSLFGTPGSYNEQFF
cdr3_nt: TGTGCCAGCAGTTTATTTGGGACTCCGGGCTCCTACAATGAGCAGTTCTTC

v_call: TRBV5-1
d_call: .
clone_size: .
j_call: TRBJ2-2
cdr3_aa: CASSLVANTGELFF
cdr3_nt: TGCGCCAGCAGCTTGGTGGCCAACACCGGGGAGCTGTTTTTT

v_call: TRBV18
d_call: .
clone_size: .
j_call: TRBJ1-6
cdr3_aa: CASSEHGNSPLHF
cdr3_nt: TGTGCCAGCTCTGAGCACGGTAATTCACCCCTCCACTTT

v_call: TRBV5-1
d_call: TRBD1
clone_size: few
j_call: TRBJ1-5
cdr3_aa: CASSPQGAQDQPQHF
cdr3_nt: TGCGCCAGCAGCCCCCAGGGGGCTCAGGATCAGCCCCAGCATTTT

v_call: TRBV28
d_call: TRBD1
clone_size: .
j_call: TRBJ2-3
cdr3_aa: CASSLTGGLTDTQYF
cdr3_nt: TGTGCCAGCAGTTTGACAGGGGGTTTGACAGATACGCAGTATTTT

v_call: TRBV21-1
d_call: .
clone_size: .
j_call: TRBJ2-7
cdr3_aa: CASKSRVLTTGRYEQYF
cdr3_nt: TGTGCCAGCAAGTCTAGAGTCCTCACGACAGGGAGGTACGAGCAGTACTTC

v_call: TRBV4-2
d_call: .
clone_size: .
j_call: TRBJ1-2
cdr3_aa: CASSQVGAGYGYTF
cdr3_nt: TGTGCCAGCAGCCAAGTAGGGGCTGGCTATGGCTACACCTTC

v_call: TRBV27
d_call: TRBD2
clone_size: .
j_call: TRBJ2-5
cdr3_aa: CASSLSPPLAGIKETQYF
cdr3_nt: TGTGCCAGCAGTTTATCGCCTCCACTAGCGGGAATAAAAGAGACCCAGTACTTC

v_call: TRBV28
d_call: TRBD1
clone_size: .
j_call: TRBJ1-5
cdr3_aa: CASSPPTGTGAQPQHF
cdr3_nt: TGTGCCAGCAGTCCCCCGACCGGGACAGGGGCCCAGCCCCAGCATTTT

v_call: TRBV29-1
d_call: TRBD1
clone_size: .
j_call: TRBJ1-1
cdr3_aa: CSVTGVESTEAFF
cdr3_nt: TGCAGCGTCACAGGGGTTGAGAGCACTGAAGCTTTCTTT

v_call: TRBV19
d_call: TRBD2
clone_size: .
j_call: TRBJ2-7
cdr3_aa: CASSIGGLAAYEQYF
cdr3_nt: TGTGCCAGTAGTATAGGAGGACTAGCGGCCTACGAGCAGTACTTC

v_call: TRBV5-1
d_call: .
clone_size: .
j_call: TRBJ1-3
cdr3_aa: CASSLDGSGGNTIYF
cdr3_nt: TGCGCCAGCAGCTTGGATGGCAGTGGAGGCAACACCATATATTTT

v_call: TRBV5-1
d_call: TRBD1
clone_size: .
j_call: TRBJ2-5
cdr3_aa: CASSSGTGETETQYF
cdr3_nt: TGCGCCAGCAGCTCTGGGACAGGAGAGACGGAGACCCAGTACTTC

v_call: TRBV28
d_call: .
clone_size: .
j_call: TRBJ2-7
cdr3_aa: CASTRDNSYEQYF
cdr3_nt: TGTGCCAGCACACGGGACAACTCCTACGAGCAGTACTTC

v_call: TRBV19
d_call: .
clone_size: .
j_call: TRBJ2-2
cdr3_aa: CASSIDPAGNTGELFF
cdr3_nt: TGTGCCAGTAGTATAGATCCCGCAGGGAACACCGGGGAGCTGTTTTTT

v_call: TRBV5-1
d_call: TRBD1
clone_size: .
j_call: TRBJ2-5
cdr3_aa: CATRQGVGGPQETQYF
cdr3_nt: TGCGCCACAAGGCAGGGGGTTGGGGGTCCACAAGAGACCCAGTACTTC